Below are 11 T cell receptor beta chains sequenced from a single sample in a study of T-cell memory formation after mild COVID-19. TCRdb re-called the 5' RACE reads with MiXCR, one entry per CDR3 protein. The data show about 84,000 distinct CDR3 sequences, about 15% seen once. The specimen sequenced was PBMCs or a T cell subset sorted from them (not recorded which). The receptors here all came from an adult woman who had mild COVID-19 (a few samples of this study predate the infection). Cell type and time point are not known.

The chain carries TRBV7-6 and TRBJ1-2; D is ambiguous. CDR3 length: 11 amino acids. The germline V gene has CDR1 SGHVS and CDR2 FNYEAQ. Deletions cut 5 bases from V and 4 bases from J, with 5 bases between. This chain's CDR3 is CASSPGYGYTF. As DNA, the CDR3 is TGTGCCAGCAGCCCGGGCTATGGCTACACCTTC.

This chain joins TRBV9 and TRBJ2-6; D not certain. Trimming pared 1 base from V and 3 bases from J, leaving 11 bases between. The germline CDR1 and CDR2 sequences are SGDLS and YYNGEE. This CDR3 comprises 16 residues. The CDR3 protein is CASSVYRGGGANVLTF. CDR3 in DNA: TGTGCCAGCAGCGTATACAGAGGTGGTGGGGCCAACGTCCTGACTTTC.

This chain links TRBV6-5 with TRBJ2-1; D is uncertain. Germline V CDR1 and CDR2: MNHEY, SVGAGI. The CDR3 length is 17 residues. Deletions cut 5 bases from V and 0 bases from J, with 17 bases between. CDR3 sequence: CASSLEPEIASYNEQFF. The DNA of the CDR3 is TGTGCCAGCAGTCTCGAGCCGGAGATCGCCTCCTACAATGAGCAGTTCTTC.

This clonotype was counted ten times or more. The rearrangement joins TRBV4-2 to TRBJ1-1; 7 positions agree with TRBD1. Trimming took 5 bases from V and 0 from J; bases not matched to a gene: 3. The CDR3 has 14 residues. CDR1 and CDR2 (germline): LGHNA, YNFKEQ. The CDR3 region has the DNA TGTGCCAGCAGCGAGGGACAGCTGAACACTGAAGCTTTCTTT. This translates into CASSEGQLNTEAFF.

The chain is built from TRBV7-9 and TRBJ2-7; 7 nucleotides line up with TRBD2. The CDR3 has 14 residues. With 5 bases clipped from V and 2 bases from J, the junction kept 6 bases outside the gene matches. Germline lookup yields CDR1 SEHNR and CDR2 FQNEAQ (reference sequence). CDR3 loop: CASSPGLVPYEQYF. CDR3 bases: TGTGCCAGCAGCCCAGGACTAGTTCCCTACGAGCAGTACTTC. Full variable domain (missing parts from reference TRBV7-9 and TRBJ2-7): DTGVSQNPRHKITKRGQNVTFRCDPISEHNRLYWYRQTLGQGPEFLTYFQNEAQLEKSRLLSDRFSAERPKGSFSTLEIQRTEQGDSAMYLCASSPGLVPYEQYFGPGTRLTVT.

This chain joins TRBV5-1 and TRBJ2-3; D gene uncertain. The length of the CDR3 is 14 residues. Between the trimmed V and J ends, which lost 4 bases and 1 base, there was a span of 10 bases. Per the germline V gene, CDR1 is SGHRS and CDR2 is YFSETQ. The CDR3 DNA reads as TGCGCCAGCAGCCTCCCTACCCGCACAGATACGCAGTATTTT. Its translation: CASSLPTRTDTQYF.

The chain recombines TRBV20-1 with TRBJ1-1, with D unclear. CDR1 is DFQATT and CDR2 is SNEGSKA in the germline V gene (reference sequence). Trimming took 4 bases from V and 0 from J, leaving 15 bases between them. The CDR3 is made up of 15 amino acids. CDR3: CSATGPLFMNTEAFF. In DNA form, the CDR3 reads TGCAGTGCTACGGGCCCGTTATTCATGAACACTGAAGCTTTCTTT.

This clonotype was picked up a small number of times. The chain links TRBV7-9 to TRBJ2-1; TRBD2 aligns across 9 bases. After removal of 2 bases from V and 10 bases from J, the junction contained 3 bases not matched to a gene. The CDR3 has 13 residues. CDR1 and CDR2 (germline): SEHNR, FQNEAQ (reference sequence). The CDR3 nucleotides are TGTGCCAGCAGCTTACCGCTAGCGGGGGAGCAGTTCTTC. Its translation is CASSLPLAGEQFF.

This clonotype turned up a few times. J is TRBJ2-1 and V is TRBV19, with 9 bases identical to TRBD1. The CDR3 is 13 residues long. Germline CDR1 is LNHDA and CDR2 is SQIVND (reference sequence). The J segment lost 5 bases and the V segment lost 8 bases, leaving 4 bases of the junction unmatched. CDR3 sequence: CASLRDRDNEQFF. The DNA for the CDR3 is TGTGCCAGTCTCCGGGACAGGGACAATGAGCAGTTCTTC.

The V and J genes are TRBV12-5 and TRBJ1-6, with 8 bases matching TRBD1. The ends lost 6 bases at V and 3 bases at J; junction bases unmatched: 10. The V gene's germline CDR1 is LGHNT and CDR2 FRNRAP. This CDR3 has 17 amino acids. CDR3 in DNA: TGTGCTAGTGGCGCAGGGGGCGCGGAGTTCTATAATTCACCCCTCCACTTT. Its translation is CASGAGGAEFYNSPLHF. Filled out from reference TRBV12-5 and TRBJ1-6, the complete variable domain reads DARVTQTPRHKVTEMGQEVTMRCQPILGHNTVFWYRQTMMQGLELLAYFRNRAPLDDSGMPKDRFSAEMPDATLATLKIQPSEPRDSAVYFCASGAGGAEFYNSPLHFGNGTRLTVT.

This clonotype was picked up many times. This chain links TRBV7-8 with TRBJ2-1, with D tentatively TRBD1 (6 bases). Germline V lookup: CDR1 SGHVS, CDR2 FQNEAQ. The CDR3 runs 17 residues. Trimming shortened V by 2 bases and J by 7 bases, and 21 bases separated the two germline ends. CDR3 amino acids: CASSLSPEQGPWNEQFF. CDR3 DNA sequence: TGTGCCAGCAGCTTAAGCCCGGAACAGGGTCCCTGGAATGAGCAGTTCTTC.